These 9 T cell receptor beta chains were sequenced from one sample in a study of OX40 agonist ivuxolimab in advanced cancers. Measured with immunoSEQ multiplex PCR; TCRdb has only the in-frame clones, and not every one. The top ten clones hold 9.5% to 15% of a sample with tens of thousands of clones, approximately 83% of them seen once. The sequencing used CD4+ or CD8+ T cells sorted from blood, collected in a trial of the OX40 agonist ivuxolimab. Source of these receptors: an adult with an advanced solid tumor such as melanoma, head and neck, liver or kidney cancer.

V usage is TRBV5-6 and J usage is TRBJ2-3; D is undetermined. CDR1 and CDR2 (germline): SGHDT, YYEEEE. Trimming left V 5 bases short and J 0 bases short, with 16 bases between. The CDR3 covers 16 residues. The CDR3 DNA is TGTGCCAGCAGTCGGGCTCCCGCGGTGAGCACAGATACGCAGTATTTT. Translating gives CASSRAPAVSTDTQYF.

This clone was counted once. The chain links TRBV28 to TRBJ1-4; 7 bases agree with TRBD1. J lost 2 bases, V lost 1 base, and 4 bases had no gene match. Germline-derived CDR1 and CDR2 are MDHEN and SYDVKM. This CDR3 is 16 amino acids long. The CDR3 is CASSLSGGGTNEKLFF. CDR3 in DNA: TGTGCCAGCAGTTTATCAGGGGGGGGGACTAATGAAAAACTGTTTTTT.

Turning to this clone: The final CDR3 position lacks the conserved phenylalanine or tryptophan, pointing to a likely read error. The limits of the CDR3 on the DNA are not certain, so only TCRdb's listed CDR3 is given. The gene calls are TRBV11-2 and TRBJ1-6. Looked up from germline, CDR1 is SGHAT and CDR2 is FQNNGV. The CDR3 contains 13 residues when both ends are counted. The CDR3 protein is CASSLSVVSPPHL.

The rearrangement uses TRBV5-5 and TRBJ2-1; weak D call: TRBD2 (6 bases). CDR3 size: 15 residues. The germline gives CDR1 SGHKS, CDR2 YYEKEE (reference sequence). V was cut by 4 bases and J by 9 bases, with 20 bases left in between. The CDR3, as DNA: TGTGCCAGCAGCAACAGGTCGGGGGAACGGAGTGAGCAGTTCTTC. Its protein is CASSNRSGERSEQFF.

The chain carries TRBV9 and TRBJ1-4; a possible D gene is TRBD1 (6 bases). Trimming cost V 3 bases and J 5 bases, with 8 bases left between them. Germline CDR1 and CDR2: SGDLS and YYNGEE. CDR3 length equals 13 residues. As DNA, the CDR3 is TGTGCCAGCAGCGCCCAGGGGAATGAAAAACTGTTTTTT. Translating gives CASSAQGNEKLFF.

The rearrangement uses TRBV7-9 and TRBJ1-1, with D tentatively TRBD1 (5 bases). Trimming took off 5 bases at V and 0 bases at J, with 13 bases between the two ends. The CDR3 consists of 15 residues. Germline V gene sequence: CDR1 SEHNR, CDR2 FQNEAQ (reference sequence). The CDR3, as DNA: TGTGCCAGCAGCCACCGGGAGGGGTTGAACACTGAAGCTTTCTTT. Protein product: CASSHREGLNTEAFF.

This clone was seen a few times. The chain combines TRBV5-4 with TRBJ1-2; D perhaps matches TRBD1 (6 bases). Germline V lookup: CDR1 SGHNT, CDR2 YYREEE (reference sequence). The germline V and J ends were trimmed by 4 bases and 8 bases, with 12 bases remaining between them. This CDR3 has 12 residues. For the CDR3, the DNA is TGTGCCAGCAGCCCGGGAGGGGGGGGCTACACCTTC. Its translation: CASSPGGGGYTF.

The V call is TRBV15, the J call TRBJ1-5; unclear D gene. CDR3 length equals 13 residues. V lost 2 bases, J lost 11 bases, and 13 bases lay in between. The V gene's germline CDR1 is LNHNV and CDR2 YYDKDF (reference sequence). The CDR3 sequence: CATSRSALPAQHF. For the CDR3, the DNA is TGTGCCACCAGCAGATCCGCCCTCCCGGCCCAGCATTTT.

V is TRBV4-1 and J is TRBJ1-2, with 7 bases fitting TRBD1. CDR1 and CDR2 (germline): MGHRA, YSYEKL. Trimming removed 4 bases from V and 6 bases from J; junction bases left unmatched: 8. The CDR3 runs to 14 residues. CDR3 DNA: TGCGCCAGCAGCCCGCTGGACAGGACCCATGGCTACACCTTC. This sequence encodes CASSPLDRTHGYTF.